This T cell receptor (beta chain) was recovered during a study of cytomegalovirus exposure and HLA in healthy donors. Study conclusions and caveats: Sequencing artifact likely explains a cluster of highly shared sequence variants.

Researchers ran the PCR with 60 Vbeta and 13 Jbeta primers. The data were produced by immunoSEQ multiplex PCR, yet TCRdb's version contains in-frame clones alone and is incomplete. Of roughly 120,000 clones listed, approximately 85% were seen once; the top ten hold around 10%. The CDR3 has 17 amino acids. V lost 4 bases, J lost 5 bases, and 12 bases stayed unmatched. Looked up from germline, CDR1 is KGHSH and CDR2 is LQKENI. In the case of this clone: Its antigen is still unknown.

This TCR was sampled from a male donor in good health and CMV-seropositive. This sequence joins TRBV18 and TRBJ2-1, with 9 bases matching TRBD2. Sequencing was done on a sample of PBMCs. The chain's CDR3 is CASSRNIASGKHNEQFF. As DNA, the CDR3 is TGTGCCAGCTCACGGAATATAGCTAGCGGGAAACACAATGAGCAGTTCTTC.